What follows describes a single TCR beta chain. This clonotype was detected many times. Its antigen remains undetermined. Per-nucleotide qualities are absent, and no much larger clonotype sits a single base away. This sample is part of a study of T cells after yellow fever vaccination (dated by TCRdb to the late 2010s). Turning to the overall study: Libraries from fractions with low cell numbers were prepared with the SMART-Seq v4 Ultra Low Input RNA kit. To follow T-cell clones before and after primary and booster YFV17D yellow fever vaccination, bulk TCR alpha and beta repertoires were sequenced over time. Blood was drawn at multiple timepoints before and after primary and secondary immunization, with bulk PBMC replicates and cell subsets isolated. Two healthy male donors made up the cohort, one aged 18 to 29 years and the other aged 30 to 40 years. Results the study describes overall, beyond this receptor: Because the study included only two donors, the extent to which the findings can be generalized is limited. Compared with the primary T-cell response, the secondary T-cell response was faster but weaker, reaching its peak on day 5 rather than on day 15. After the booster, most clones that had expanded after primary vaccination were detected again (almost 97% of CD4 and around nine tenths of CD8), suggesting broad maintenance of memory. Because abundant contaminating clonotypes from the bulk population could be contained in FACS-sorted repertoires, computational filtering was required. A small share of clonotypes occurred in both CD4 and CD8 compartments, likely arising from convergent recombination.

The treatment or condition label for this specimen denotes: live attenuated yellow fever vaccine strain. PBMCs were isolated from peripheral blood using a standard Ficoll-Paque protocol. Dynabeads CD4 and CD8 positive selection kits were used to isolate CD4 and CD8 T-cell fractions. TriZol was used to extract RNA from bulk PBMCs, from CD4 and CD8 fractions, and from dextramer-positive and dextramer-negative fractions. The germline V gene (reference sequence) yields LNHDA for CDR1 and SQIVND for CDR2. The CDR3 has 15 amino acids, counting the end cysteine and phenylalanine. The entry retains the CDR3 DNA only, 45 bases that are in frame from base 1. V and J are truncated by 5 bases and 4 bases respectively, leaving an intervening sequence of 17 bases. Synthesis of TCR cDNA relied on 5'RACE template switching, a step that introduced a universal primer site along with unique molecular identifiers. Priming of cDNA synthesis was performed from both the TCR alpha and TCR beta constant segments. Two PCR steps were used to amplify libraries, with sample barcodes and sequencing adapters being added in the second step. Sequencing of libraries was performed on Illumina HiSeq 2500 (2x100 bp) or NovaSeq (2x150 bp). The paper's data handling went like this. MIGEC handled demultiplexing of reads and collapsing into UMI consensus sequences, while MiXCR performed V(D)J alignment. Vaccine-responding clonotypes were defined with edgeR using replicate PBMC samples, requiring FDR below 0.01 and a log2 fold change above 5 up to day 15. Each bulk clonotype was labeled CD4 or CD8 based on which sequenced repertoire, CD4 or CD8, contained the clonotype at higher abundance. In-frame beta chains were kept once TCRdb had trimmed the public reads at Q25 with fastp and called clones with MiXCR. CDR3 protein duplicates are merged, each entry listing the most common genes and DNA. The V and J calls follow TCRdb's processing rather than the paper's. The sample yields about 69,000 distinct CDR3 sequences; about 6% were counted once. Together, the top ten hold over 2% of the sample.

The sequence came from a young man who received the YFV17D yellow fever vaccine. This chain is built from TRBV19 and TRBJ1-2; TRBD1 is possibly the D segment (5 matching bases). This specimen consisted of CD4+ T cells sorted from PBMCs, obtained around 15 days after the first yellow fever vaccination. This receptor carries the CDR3 CASSFTGVGGYGYTF. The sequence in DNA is TGTGCCAGTAGTTTTACAGGAGTCGGTGGCTATGGCTACACCTTC.